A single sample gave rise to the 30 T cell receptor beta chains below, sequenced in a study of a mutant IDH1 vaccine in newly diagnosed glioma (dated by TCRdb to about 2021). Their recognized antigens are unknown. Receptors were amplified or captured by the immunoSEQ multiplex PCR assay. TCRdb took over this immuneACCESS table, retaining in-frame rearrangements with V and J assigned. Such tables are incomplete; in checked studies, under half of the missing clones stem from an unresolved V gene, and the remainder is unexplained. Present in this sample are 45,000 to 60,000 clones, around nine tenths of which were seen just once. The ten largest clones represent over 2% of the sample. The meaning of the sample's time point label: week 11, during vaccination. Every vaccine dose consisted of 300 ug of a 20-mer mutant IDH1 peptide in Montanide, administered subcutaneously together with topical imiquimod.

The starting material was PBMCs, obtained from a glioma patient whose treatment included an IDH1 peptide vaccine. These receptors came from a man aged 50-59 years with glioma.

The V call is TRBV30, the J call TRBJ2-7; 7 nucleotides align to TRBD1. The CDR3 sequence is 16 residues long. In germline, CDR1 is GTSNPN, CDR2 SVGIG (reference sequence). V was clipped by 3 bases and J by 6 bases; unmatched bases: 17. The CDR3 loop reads CAWSPLEGWQGVEQYF. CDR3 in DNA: TGTGCCTGGAGCCCATTAGAGGGTTGGCAGGGGGTCGAGCAGTACTTC.

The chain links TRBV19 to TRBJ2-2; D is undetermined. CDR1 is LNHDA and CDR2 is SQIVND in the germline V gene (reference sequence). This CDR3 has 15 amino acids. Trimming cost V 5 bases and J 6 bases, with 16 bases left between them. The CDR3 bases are TGTGCCAGTAGTGGTGGGCGGATGTCAGCCGGGGAGCTGTTTTTT. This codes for CASSGGRMSAGELFF.

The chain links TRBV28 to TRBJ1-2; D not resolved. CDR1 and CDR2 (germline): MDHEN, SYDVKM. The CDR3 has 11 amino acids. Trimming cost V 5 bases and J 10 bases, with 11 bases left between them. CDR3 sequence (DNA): TGTGCCAGCAGTGCCCCGGGCACCTACACCTTC. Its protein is CASSAPGTYTF.

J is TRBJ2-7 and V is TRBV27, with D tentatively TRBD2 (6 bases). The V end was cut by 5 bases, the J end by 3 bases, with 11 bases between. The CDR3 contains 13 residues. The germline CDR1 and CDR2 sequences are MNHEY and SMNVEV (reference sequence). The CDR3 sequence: CASSPDYVYEQYF. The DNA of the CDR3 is TGTGCCAGCAGTCCGGACTACGTCTACGAGCAGTACTTC.

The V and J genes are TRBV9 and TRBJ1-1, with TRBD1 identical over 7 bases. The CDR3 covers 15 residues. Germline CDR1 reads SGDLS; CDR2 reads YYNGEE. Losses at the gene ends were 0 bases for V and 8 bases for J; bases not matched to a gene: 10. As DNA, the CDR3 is TGTGCCAGCAGCGTAGAGGACAGGCCCGAGGGAGAAGCTTTCTTT. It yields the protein CASSVEDRPEGEAFF.

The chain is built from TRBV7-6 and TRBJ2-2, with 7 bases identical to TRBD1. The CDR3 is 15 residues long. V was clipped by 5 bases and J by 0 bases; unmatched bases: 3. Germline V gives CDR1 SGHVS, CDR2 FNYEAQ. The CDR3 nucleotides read TGTGCCAGCAGCAAGACAGGGTCGAACACCGGGGAGCTGTTTTTT. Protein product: CASSKTGSNTGELFF.

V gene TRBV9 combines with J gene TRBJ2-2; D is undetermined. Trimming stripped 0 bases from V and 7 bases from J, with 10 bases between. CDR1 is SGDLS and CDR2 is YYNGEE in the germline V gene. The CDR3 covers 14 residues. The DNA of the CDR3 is TGTGCCAGCAGCGTAGAGGTGCATATCGGGGAGCTGTTTTTT. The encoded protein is CASSVEVHIGELFF.

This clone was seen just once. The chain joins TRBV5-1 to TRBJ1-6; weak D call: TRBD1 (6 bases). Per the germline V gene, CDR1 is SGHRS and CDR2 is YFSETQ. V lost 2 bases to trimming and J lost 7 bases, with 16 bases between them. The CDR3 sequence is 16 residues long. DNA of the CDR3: TGCGCCAGCAGCTTAACCCTGACAGGTTACAATTCACCCCTCCACTTT. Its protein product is CASSLTLTGYNSPLHF.

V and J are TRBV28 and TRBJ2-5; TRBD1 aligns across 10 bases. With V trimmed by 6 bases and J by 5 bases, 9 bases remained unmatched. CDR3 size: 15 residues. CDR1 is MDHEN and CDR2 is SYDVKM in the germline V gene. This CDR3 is CASSQRQGAGETQYF. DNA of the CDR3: TGTGCCAGCAGCCAAAGACAGGGGGCGGGCGAGACCCAGTACTTC.

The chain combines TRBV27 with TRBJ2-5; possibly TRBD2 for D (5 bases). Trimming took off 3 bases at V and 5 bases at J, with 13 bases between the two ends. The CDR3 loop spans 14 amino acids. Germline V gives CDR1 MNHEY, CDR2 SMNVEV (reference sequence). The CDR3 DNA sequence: TGTGCCAGCAGTTTGCTCGGGGTAGGCGAGACCCAGTACTTC. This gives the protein CASSLLGVGETQYF.

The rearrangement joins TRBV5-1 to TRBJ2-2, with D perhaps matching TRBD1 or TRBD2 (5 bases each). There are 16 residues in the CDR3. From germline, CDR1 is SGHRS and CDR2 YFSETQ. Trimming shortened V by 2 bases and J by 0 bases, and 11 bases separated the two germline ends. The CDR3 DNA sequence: TGCGCCAGCAGCTTACCGGGACCTACGAACACCGGGGAGCTGTTTTTT. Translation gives CASSLPGPTNTGELFF.

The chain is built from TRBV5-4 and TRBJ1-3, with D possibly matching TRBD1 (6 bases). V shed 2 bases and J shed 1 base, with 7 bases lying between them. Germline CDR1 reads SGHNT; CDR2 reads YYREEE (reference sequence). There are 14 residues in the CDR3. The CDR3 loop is CASSLGGSGNTIYF. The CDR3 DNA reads TGTGCCAGCAGCTTAGGGGGGTCTGGAAACACCATATATTTT.

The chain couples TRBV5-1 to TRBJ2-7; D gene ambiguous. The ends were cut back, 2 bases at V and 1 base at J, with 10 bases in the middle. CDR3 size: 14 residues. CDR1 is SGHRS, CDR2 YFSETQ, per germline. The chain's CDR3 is CASSFSHGSYEQYF. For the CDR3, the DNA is TGCGCCAGCAGCTTTTCACACGGATCCTACGAGCAGTACTTC. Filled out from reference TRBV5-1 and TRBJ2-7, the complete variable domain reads KAGVTQTPRYLIKTRGQQVTLSCSPISGHRSVSWYQQTPGQGLQFLFEYFSETQRNKGNFPGRFSGRQFSNSRSEMNVSTLELGDSALYLCASSFSHGSYEQYFGPGTRLTVT.

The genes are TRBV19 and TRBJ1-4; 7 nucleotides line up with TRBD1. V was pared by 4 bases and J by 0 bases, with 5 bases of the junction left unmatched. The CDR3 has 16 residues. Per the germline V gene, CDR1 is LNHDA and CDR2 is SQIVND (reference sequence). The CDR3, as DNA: TGTGCCAGTAGTAAACTTGGGACAGCAACTAATGAAAAACTGTTTTTT. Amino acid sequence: CASSKLGTATNEKLFF.

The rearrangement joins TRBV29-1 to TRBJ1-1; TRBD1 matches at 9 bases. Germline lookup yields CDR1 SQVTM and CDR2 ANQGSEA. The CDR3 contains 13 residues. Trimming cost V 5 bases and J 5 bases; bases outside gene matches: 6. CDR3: CSVSGTGLTEAFF. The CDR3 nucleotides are TGCAGCGTTTCCGGGACAGGGTTGACTGAAGCTTTCTTT.

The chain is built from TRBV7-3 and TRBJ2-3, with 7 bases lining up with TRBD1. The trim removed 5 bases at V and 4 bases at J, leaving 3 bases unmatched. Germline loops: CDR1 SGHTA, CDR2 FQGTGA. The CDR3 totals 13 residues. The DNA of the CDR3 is TGTGCCAGCAGCCAAGGGGGCCCAGATACGCAGTATTTT. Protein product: CASSQGGPDTQYF. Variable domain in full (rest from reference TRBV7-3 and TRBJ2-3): GAGVSQTPSNKVTEKGKYVELRCDPISGHTALYWYRQSLGQGPEFLIYFQGTGAADDSGLPNDRFFAVRPEGSVSTLKIQRTERGDSAVYLCASSQGGPDTQYFGPGTRLTVL.

In nucleotides, the CDR3 is TGTGCCACCAACCCACAGGGTTCAGGGGAGCTGTTTTTT. Its translation: CATNPQGSGELFF. V usage is TRBV2 and J usage is TRBJ2-2; weak D call: TRBD1 (6 bases). CDR1 and CDR2 from the germline V gene are SNHLY and FYNNEI. Trimming removed 10 bases from V and 8 bases from J, with 17 bases in between. The CDR3 runs to 13 residues.

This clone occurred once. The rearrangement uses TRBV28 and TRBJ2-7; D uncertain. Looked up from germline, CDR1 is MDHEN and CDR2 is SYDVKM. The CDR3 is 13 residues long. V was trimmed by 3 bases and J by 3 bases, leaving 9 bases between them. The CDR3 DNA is TGTGCCAGCAGTTTGCCCGAACTCTACGAGCAGTACTTC. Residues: CASSLPELYEQYF.

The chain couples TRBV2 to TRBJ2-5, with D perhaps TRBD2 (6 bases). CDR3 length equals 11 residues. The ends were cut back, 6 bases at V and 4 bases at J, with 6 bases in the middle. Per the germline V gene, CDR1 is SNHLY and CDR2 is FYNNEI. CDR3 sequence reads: CASRGLETQYF. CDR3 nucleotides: TGTGCCAGCAGGGGACTAGAGACCCAGTACTTC. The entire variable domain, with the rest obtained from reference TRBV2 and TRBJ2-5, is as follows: EPEVTQTPSHQVTQMGQEVILRCVPISNHLYFYWYRQILGQKVEFLVSFYNNEISEKSEIFDDQFSVERPDGSNFTLKIRSTKLEDSAMYFCASRGLETQYFGPGTRLLVL.

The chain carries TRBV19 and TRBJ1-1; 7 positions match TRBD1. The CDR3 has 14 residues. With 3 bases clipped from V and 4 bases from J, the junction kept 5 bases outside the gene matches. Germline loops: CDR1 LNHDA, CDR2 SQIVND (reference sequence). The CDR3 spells CASSIAQGSTEAFF. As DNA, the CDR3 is TGTGCCAGTAGTATCGCACAGGGGAGCACTGAAGCTTTCTTT. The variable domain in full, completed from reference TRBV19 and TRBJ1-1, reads DGGITQSPKYLFRKEGQNVTLSCEQNLNHDAMYWYRQDPGQGLRLIYYSQIVNDFQKGDIAEGYSVSREKKESFPLTVTSAQKNPTAFYLCASSIAQGSTEAFFGQGTRLTVV.

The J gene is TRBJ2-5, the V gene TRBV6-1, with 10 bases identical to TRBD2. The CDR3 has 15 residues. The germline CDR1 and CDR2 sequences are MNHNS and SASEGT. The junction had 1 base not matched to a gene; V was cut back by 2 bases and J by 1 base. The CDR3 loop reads CASSEIAGGQETQYF. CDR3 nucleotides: TGTGCCAGCAGTGAAATAGCGGGGGGCCAAGAGACCCAGTACTTC.

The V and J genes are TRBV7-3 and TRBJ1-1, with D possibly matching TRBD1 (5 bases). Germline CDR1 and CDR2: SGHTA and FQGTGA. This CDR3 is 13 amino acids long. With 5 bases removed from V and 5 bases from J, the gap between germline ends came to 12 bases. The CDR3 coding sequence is TGTGCCAGCAGCCCCGATGGGGGAACTGAAGCTTTCTTT. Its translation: CASSPDGGTEAFF.

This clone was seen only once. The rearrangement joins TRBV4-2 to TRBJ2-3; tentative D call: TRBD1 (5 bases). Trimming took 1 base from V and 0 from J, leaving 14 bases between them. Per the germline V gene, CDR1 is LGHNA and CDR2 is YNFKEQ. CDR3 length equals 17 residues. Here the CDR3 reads CASSQGGWRTSTDTQYF. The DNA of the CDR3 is TGTGCCAGCAGCCAAGGGGGCTGGCGGACAAGCACAGATACGCAGTATTTT.

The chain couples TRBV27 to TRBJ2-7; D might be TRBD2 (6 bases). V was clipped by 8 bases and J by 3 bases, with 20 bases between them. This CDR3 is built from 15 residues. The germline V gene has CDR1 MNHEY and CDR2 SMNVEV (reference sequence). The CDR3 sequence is CASRILASASYEQYF. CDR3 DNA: TGTGCCAGCCGCATCCTAGCGTCAGCGAGCTACGAGCAGTACTTC.

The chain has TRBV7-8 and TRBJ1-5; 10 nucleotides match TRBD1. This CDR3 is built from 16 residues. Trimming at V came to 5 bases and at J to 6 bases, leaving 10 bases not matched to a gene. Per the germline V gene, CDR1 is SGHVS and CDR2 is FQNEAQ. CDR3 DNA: TGTGCCAGCAGCCCCCGAGGGACAGGGGAATCTCAGCCCCAGCATTTT. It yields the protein CASSPRGTGESQPQHF.

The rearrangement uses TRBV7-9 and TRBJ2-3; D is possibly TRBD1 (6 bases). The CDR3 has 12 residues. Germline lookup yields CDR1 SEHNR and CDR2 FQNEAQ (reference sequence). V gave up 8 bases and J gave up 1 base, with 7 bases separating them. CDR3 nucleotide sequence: TGTGCCAGCGGACAGCGCACAGATACGCAGTATTTT. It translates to CASGQRTDTQYF.

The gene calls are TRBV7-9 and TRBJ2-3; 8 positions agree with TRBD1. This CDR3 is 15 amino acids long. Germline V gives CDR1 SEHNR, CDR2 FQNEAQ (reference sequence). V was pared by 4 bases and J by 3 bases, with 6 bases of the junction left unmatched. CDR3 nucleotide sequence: TGTGCCAGCAGCTACAGGGGGTTCGGGACAGATACGCAGTATTTT. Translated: CASSYRGFGTDTQYF. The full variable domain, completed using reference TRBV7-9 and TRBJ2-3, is DTGVSQNPRHKITKRGQNVTFRCDPISEHNRLYWYRQTLGQGPEFLTYFQNEAQLEKSRLLSDRFSAERPKGSFSTLEIQRTEQGDSAMYLCASSYRGFGTDTQYFGPGTRLTVL.

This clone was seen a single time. The CDR3 loop is CASSRAGGRRLDTQYF. The CDR3 bases are TGTGCCAGTAGTAGGGCGGGGGGCCGTCGGTTGGATACGCAGTATTTT. The gene calls are TRBV19 and TRBJ2-3, with 8 bases lining up with TRBD2. V gave up 4 bases and J gave up 6 bases; unmatched junction bases: 12. Germline V gene lookup returns CDR1 LNHDA and CDR2 SQIVND (reference sequence). The CDR3 is 16 amino acids.

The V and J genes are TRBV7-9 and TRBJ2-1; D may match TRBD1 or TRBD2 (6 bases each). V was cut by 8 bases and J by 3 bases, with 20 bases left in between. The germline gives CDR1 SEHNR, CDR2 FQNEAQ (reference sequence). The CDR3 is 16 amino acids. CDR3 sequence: CASGGGSETIYNEQFF. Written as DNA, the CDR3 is TGTGCCAGCGGAGGGGGGAGCGAGACGATCTACAATGAGCAGTTCTTC. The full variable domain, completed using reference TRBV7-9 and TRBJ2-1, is DTGVSQNPRHKITKRGQNVTFRCDPISEHNRLYWYRQTLGQGPEFLTYFQNEAQLEKSRLLSDRFSAERPKGSFSTLEIQRTEQGDSAMYLCASGGGSETIYNEQFFGPGTRLTVL.

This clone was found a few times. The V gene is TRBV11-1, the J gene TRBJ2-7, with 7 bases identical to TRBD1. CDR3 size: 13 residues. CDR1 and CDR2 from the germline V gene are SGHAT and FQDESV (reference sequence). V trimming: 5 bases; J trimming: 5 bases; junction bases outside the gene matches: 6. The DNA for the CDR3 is TGTGCCAGCAGCCCCTGGCAGGGGGACGAGCAGTACTTC. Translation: CASSPWQGDEQYF. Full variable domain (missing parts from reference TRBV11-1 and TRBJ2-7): EAEVAQSPRYKITEKSQAVAFWCDPISGHATLYWYRQILGQGPELLVQFQDESVVDDSQLPKDRFSAERLKGVDSTLKIQPAELGDSAMYLCASSPWQGDEQYFGPGTRLTVT.